The source of this T cell receptor (beta chain) is a study of PD-1 blockade in mismatch repair-deficient tumors. All patients were mismatch repair deficient, assessed by either PCR or immunohistochemistry. Three pembrolizumab responders had their TCRs sequenced. The CDR3 is made up of 16 amino acids. V was pared by 0 bases and J by 0 bases, with 10 bases between. CDR1 and CDR2 (germline): MGHRA, YSYEKL. Sequenced by immunoSEQ multiplex PCR; TCRdb stores in-frame clones only, minus some. The sample carries 49,000 or so clones, approximately 84% recorded once. Sequencing was performed on peripheral blood, taken approximately 20 weeks after starting pembrolizumab. The TCR sequence derives from an adult with mismatch repair-deficient cancer. The chain recombines TRBV4-1 with TRBJ2-3, with D unresolved. CDR3 protein: CASSQDGGVSTDTQYF. CDR3 nucleotide sequence: TGCGCCAGCAGCCAAGACGGTGGGGTAAGCACAGATACGCAGTATTTT.